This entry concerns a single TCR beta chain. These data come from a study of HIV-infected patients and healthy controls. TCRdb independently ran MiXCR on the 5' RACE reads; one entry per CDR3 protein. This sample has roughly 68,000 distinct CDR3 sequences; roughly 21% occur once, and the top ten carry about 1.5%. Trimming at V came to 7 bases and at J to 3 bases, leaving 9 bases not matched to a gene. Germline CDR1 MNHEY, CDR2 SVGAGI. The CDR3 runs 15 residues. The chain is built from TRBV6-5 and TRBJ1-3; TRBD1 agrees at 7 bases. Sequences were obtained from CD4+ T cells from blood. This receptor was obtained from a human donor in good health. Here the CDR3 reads CASTRSGTDGNTIYF. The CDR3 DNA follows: TGTGCCAGCACCAGATCCGGGACAGATGGAAACACCATATATTTT.